This T cell receptor beta chain was profiled in a study of blood T cell repertoires in COVID-19. Whole-study context: The study drew acute and convalescent COVID-19 samples from the United States, Italy and Spain.

Original methodology: Reference gene primer amplification gave estimated nucleated cell counts. Sequenced by immunoSEQ multiplex PCR; TCRdb stores in-frame clones only, minus some. V and J calls and clone size are as listed in that table; D and trimming were resolved from the DNA. The sample includes some 250,000 clones, less than 85% seen only once; the top ten take approximately 3.1%. The sequencing input was peripheral blood. The sequence came from a woman aged 18-30 years with acute or convalescent COVID-19.

The CDR3 DNA is TGTGCCAGCAGCGTAGGGCGTCCAGGGGCCGATGGCTACACCTTC. It specifies CASSVGRPGADGYTF. The chain carries TRBV9 and TRBJ1-2; weak D call: TRBD1 (6 bases). V was cut by 0 bases and J by 6 bases, with 15 bases left in between. CDR1 is SGDLS, CDR2 YYNGEE, per germline. The length of the CDR3 is 15 residues.